This T cell receptor beta chain was recovered during a study of CD8+CD57+ T cells in acquired aplastic anemia. Genomic DNA, the template, was used for profiling of the TCR beta VDJ and CDR3. TCRdb reanalysed the reads using MiXCR and keeps one entry per CDR3 protein. The sample consists of some 120,000 distinct CDR3 sequences, around 50% of them appearing once. This clonotype has more than one count but fewer than ten. The CDR3 totals 13 residues. In germline, CDR1 is WSHSY, CDR2 SAAADI. V shed 10 bases and J 5 bases; nucleotides not matched to a gene: 9. This TCR derives from a human donor in good health, serving as a control. Input material: sorted CD4+, CD8+, or CD8+CD57+ T cells (not recorded which) from PBMCs. The rearrangement links TRBV10-2 to TRBJ2-7, with 9 bases lining up with TRBD1. The CDR3 region has the DNA TGCGCCACCTGGGGACAGGGTGGCAACGAGCAGTACTTC. It specifies CATWGQGGNEQYF.